This T cell receptor beta chain appears in the sequencing data of a study of OX40 agonist ivuxolimab in advanced cancers. Study as a whole: A diagnosis of hepatocellular carcinoma, melanoma, renal cell or head and neck cancer was present in dose-escalation patients. About 40% of patients had received prior checkpoint inhibitor therapy. Partial responses occurred in Three dose-escalation patients, one with hepatocellular carcinoma and two with cutaneous melanoma.

Systemic immunosuppression or a history of autoimmune disease excluded patients. Germline CDR1 SGHRS, CDR2 YFSETQ. Deletions cut 6 bases from V and 0 bases from J, with 9 bases between. This CDR3 contains 14 residues. Using immunoSEQ multiplex PCR, the repertoire was profiled, and TCRdb retains in-frame clones only, with some absent. The data show around 55,000 clones, approximately 86% seen once. The TCR sequence derives from an adult with an advanced solid tumor such as melanoma, head and neck, liver or kidney cancer. V gene TRBV5-1 combines with J gene TRBJ2-2; D possibly matches TRBD1 or TRBD2 (5 bases each). The sample was CD4+ or CD8+ T cells sorted from blood, taken in a trial of the OX40 agonist ivuxolimab. The CDR3 sequence is CASKGTANTGELFF. DNA of the CDR3: TGCGCCAGCAAGGGGACCGCGAACACCGGGGAGCTGTTTTTT. Full variable domain (rest looked up from reference TRBV5-1 and TRBJ2-2): KAGVTQTPRYLIKTRGQQVTLSCSPISGHRSVSWYQQTPGQGLQFLFEYFSETQRNKGNFPGRFSGRQFSNSRSEMNVSTLELGDSALYLCASKGTANTGELFFGEGSRLTVL.